This T cell receptor (beta chain) is drawn from a study of blood T cell repertoires in COVID-19. Turning to the study itself: Samples taken during acute and convalescent COVID-19 were collected in the United States, Italy and Spain. Sources were T cells, B-cell-depleted T cells, or PBMCs; the material itself was cDNA or gDNA.

The length of the CDR3 is 16 residues. V lost 0 bases, J lost 1 base, and 5 bases stayed unmatched. Germline V gives CDR1 KGHSH, CDR2 LQKENI. Method: immunoSEQ multiplex PCR; TCRdb's copy keeps in-frame clones and lacks some. The data hold 350,000 to 400,000 clones, with around 90% observed a single time. The sample comprised peripheral blood. The receptor was derived from a woman in her twenties or thirties with COVID-19, enrolled during active disease. The chain recombines TRBV18 with TRBJ1-1, with 7 bases that match TRBD1. The CDR3 is CASSPPYGTANTEAFF. CDR3 nucleotides: TGTGCCAGCTCACCACCGTACGGGACAGCGAACACTGAAGCTTTCTTT.